Listed here is a single T cell receptor (beta chain). The antigen remains unidentified. The libraries of TRB cDNA were prepared using 5' RACE with UMI labels. TCRdb reanalyzed the 5' RACE reads and collapses them to one entry per CDR3 protein, without DNA. This sample contains fewer than 6,000 distinct CDR3 sequences. This specimen belongs to a study of CXCR3-negative and CXCR3-positive naive CD8 T cells. CDR3 size: 11 residues. Germline V lookup: CDR1 PRHDT, CDR2 FYEKMQ (reference sequence). Study results and limitations: PBMCs showed partially decreased CXCR3 expression after cryopreservation, and most assays used fresh PBMCs. Hydrophobicity was higher for TRB CDR3s found in CXCR3-positive naive cells than in CXCR3-negative naive cells.

Sequenced material: naive CXCR3+ CD8+ T cells from blood. Noted subset: CD45RO-CCR7+CD27+CD95- naive CD8+ T cells expressing CXCR3 (TNR3+). V usage is TRBV13 and J usage is TRBJ2-3. The origin of this receptor is a human donor in good health. Some clones in this sample may be carry-over from other donors' samples. CDR3 region: CASSSTDTQYF.